Each of the 5 T cell receptor beta chains below was sequenced from the same sample in a study of Tregs in tolerant kidney transplant recipients. Generated by immunoSEQ multiplex PCR, the TCRdb table keeps only in-frame clones and is missing some. The table records some 90,000 clones, more than 80% of them present only once. The sample taken for sequencing was CD8+ T cells from blood. These receptors were collected from a human donor in good health.

The chain is built from TRBV30 and TRBJ2-7, with 7 nucleotides matching TRBD1. Germline V gene lookup returns CDR1 GTSNPN and CDR2 SVGIG (reference sequence). The CDR3 spans 13 residues. V lost 2 bases, J lost 4 bases, and 5 bases stayed unmatched. The CDR3 is CAWSLGRGYEQYF. The CDR3 region has the DNA TGTGCCTGGAGTCTGGGCAGGGGGTACGAGCAGTACTTC.

The J gene is TRBJ2-7, the V gene TRBV6-5; 7 bases match TRBD2. The V gene's germline CDR1 is MNHEY and CDR2 SVGAGI. V lost 2 bases to trimming and J lost 7 bases; unmatched junction nucleotides: 5. This CDR3 contains 13 residues. This CDR3 reads CASSYGGVGEQYF. In nucleotides, the CDR3 is TGTGCCAGCAGTTACGGGGGGGTGGGAGAGCAGTACTTC.

J is TRBJ2-7 and V is TRBV6-6, with 9 nucleotides matching TRBD1. Trimming cost V 4 bases and J 3 bases; bases outside gene matches: 10. Germline V CDR1 and CDR2: MNHNY, SVGAGI (reference sequence). This CDR3 comprises 16 residues. In DNA form, the CDR3 reads TGTGCCAGCAGTTTCAGTACAGGGGGCGCGGGCTACGAGCAGTACTTC. Protein: CASSFSTGGAGYEQYF.

J is TRBJ1-6 and V is TRBV5-6; D is unresolved. Trimming removed 4 bases at V and 0 bases at J, with 11 bases between. CDR1 and CDR2 (germline): SGHDT, YYEEEE. This CDR3 contains 16 residues. The CDR3 coding sequence is TGTGCCAGCAGCAGAAGACGAAGCTCCTATAATTCACCCCTCCACTTT. Residues: CASSRRRSSYNSPLHF.

The chain uses TRBV11-2 and TRBJ2-1; 8 bases are a match to TRBD2. This CDR3 has 12 residues. The V segment lost 6 bases and the J segment 15 bases; nucleotides outside the gene matches: 10. Germline lookup yields CDR1 SGHAT and CDR2 FQNNGV. The CDR3 coding sequence is TGTGCCAGCAGATCTAGCGGGTTCAGTATGTTCTTC. Amino acid sequence: CASRSSGFSMFF. The full variable domain, its missing parts supplied by reference TRBV11-2 and TRBJ2-1, is EAGVAQSPRYKIIEKRQSVAFWCNPISGHATLYWYQQILGQGPKLLIQFQNNGVVDDSQLPKDRFSAERLKGVDSTLKIQPAKLEDSAVYLCASRSSGFSMFFGPGTRLTVL.